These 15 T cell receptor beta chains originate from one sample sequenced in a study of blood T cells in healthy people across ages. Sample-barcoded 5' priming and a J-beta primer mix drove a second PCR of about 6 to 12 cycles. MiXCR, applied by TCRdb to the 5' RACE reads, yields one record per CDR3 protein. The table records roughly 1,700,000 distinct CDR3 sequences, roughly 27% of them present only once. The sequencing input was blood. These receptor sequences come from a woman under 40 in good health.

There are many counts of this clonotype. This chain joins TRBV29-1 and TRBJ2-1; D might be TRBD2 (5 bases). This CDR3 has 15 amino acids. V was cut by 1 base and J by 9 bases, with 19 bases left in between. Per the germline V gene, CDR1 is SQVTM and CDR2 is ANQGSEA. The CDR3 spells CSVEGPLGRRSEQFF. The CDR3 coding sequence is TGCAGCGTTGAAGGACCCCTCGGTAGGAGGAGTGAGCAGTTCTTC.

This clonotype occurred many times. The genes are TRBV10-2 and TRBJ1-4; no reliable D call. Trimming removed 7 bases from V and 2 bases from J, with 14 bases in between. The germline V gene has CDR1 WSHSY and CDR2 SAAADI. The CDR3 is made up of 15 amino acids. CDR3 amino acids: CASKDQPGTNEKLFF. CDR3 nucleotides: TGCGCCAGCAAGGACCAACCCGGTACTAATGAAAAACTGTTTTTT.

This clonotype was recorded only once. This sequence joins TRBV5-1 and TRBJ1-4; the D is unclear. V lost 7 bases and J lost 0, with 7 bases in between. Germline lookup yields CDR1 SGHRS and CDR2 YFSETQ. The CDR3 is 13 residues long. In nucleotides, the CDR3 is TGCGCCAGCTGCAGTGCAACTAATGAAAAACTGTTTTTT. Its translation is CASCSATNEKLFF.

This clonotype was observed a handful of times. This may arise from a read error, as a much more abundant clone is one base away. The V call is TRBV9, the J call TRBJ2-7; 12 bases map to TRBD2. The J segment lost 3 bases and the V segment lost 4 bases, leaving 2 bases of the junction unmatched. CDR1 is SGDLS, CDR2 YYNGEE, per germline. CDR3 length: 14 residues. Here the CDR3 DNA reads TGTGCCAGCAGCAAACTAGCGGGGGGCTACGAGCAGTACTTC. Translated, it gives CASSKLAGGYEQYF. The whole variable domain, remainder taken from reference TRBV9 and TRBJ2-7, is DSGVTQTPKHLITATGQRVTLRCSPRSGDLSVYWYQQSLDQGLQFLIQYYNGEERAKGNILERFSAQQFPDLHSELNLSSLELGDSALYFCASSKLAGGYEQYFGPGTRLTVT.

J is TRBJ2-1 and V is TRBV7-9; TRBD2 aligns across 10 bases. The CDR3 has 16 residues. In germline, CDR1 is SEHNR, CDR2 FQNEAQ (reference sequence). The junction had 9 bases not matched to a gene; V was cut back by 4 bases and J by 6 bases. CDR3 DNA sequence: TGTGCCAGCAGCTCTTTGCGGCTAGCGGGAGTCAATGAGCAGTTCTTC. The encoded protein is CASSSLRLAGVNEQFF.

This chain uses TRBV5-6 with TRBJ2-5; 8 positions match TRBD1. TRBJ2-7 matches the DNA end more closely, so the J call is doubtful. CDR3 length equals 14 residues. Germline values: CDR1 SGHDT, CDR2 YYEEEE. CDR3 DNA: TGTGCCAGCAGCTTGGGACAGGGGATCTCCGAGCAGTACTTC. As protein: CASSLGQGISEQYF.

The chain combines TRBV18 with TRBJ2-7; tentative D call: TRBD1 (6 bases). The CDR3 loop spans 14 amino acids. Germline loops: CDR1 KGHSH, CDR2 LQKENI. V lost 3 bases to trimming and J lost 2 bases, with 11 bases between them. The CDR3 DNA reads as TGTGCCAGCTCACCCCGACAGGTTGCCTACGAGCAGTACTTC. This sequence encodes CASSPRQVAYEQYF.

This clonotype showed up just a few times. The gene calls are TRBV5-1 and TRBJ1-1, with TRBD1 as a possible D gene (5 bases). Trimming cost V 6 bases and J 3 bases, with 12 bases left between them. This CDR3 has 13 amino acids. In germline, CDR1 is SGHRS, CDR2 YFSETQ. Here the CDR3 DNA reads TGCGCCAGCACCCAACCGGGGGACACTGAAGCTTTCTTT. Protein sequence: CASTQPGDTEAFF.

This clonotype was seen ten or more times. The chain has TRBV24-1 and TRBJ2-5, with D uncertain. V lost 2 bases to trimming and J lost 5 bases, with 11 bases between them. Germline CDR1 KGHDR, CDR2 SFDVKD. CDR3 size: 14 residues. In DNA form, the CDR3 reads TGTGCCACCAGTGATTCAAGGGCTCGGGAGACCCAGTACTTC. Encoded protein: CATSDSRARETQYF.

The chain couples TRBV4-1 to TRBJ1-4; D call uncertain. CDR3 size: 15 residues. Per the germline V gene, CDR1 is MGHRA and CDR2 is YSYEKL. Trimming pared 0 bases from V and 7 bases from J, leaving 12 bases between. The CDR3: CASSQEQVSFEKLFF. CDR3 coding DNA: TGCGCCAGCAGCCAAGAGCAGGTTTCGTTTGAAAAACTGTTTTTT.

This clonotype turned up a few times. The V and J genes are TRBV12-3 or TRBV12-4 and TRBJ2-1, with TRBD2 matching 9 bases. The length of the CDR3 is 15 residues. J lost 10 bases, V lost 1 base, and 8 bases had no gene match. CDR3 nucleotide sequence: TGTGCCAGCAGTTTAGGCGGGGGGGCATTGGGAGAGCAGTTCTTC. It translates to CASSLGGGALGEQFF.

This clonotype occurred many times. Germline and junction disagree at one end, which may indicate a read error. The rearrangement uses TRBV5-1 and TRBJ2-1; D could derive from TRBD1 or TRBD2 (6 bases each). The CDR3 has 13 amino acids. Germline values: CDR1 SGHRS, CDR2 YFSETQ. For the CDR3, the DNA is TGTGCCAGCAGCTTAGGGGGGTACAATGAGCAGTTCTTC. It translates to CASSLGGYNEQFF.

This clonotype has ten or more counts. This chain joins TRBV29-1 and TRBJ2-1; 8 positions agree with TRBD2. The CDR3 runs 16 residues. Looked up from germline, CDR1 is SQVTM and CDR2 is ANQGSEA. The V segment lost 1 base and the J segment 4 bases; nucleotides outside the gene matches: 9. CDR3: CSVEVPREVHYNEQFF. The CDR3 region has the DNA TGCAGCGTTGAAGTCCCGCGGGAGGTCCATTACAATGAGCAGTTCTTC.

The CDR3 loop reads CSAADGRSGNTIYF. The CDR3 region has the DNA TGCAGTGCAGCGGACGGTCGCTCTGGAAACACCATATATTTT. The V call is TRBV20-1, the J call TRBJ1-3; the D is unclear. CDR1 is DFQATT and CDR2 is SNEGSKA in the germline V gene (reference sequence). The CDR3 spans 14 residues. V lost 6 bases, J lost 0 bases, and 12 bases lay in between.

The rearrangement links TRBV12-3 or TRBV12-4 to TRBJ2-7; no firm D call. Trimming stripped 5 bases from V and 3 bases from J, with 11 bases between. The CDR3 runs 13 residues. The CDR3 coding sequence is TGTGCCAGCAGTGCTAACCGAGACTACGAGCAGTACTTC. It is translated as CASSANRDYEQYF.